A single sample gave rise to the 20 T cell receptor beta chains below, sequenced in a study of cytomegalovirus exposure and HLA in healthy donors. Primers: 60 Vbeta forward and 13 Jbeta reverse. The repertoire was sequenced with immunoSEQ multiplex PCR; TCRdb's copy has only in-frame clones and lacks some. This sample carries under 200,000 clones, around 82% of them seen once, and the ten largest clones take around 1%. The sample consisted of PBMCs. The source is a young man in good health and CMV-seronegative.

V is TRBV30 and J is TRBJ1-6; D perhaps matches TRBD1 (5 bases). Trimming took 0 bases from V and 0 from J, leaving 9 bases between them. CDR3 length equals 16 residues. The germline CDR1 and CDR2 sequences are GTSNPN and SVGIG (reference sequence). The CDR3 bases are TGTGCCTGGAGTGTAAGGGGAAGCTCCTATAATTCACCCCTCCACTTT. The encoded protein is CAWSVRGSSYNSPLHF.

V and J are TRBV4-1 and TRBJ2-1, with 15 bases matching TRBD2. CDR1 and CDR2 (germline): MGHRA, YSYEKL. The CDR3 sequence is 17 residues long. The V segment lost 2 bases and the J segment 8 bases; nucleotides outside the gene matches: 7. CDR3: CASSQPGLAGGFDEQFF. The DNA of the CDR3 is TGCGCCAGCAGCCAACCGGGACTAGCGGGGGGTTTCGATGAGCAGTTCTTC.

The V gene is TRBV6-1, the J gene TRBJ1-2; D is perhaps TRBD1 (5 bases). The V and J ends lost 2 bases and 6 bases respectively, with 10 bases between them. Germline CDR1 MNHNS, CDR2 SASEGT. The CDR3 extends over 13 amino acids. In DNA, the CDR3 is TGTGCCAGCAGTGAACTTTGGACAAATGGCTACACCTTC. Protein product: CASSELWTNGYTF.

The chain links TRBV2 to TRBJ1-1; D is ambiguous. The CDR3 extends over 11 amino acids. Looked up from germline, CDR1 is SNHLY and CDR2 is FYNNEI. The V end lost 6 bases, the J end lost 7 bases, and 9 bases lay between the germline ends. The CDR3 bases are TGTGCCAGCAGGGAGGTACTTGAAGCTTTCTTT. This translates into CASREVLEAFF. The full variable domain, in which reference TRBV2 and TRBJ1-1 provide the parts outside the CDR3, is EPEVTQTPSHQVTQMGQEVILRCVPISNHLYFYWYRQILGQKVEFLVSFYNNEISEKSEIFDDQFSVERPDGSNFTLKIRSTKLEDSAMYFCASREVLEAFFGQGTRLTVV.

The DNA of the CDR3 is TGCGCCAGCAAACCGCAGGGGCTCGTCTCTGGAAACACCATATATTTT. Translation: CASKPQGLVSGNTIYF. The J gene is TRBJ1-3, the V gene TRBV10-1, with D possibly TRBD1 on 6 matching bases. The CDR3 totals 16 residues. Germline loops: CDR1 WNHNN, CDR2 SYGVQD (reference sequence). V was clipped by 7 bases and J by 0 bases, with 16 bases between them.

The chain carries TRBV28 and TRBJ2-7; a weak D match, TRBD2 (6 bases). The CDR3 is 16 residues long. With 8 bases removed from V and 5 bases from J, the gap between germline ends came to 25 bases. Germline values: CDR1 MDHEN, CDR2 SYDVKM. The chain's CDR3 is CASELLGAGPGNEQYF. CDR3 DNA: TGTGCCAGCGAGTTGTTAGGAGCGGGTCCGGGGAACGAGCAGTACTTC.

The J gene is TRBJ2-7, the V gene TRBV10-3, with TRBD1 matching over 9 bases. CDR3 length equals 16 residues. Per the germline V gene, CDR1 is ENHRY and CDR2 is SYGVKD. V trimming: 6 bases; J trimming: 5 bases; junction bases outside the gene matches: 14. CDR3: CAIRPGQGIVWDEQYF. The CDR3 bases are TGTGCCATCAGACCGGGACAGGGTATAGTCTGGGACGAGCAGTACTTC.

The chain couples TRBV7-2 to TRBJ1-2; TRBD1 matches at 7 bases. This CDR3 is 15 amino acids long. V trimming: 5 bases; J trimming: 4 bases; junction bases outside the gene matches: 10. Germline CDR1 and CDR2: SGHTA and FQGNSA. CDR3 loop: CASSLVEGALYGYTF. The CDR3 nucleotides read TGTGCCAGCAGCCTTGTGGAGGGGGCCCTCTATGGCTACACCTTC.

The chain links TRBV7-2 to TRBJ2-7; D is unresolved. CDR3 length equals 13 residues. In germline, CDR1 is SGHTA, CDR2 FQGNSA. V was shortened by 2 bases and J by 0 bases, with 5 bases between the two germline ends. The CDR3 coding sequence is TGTGCCAGCAGCTTAACTCACTCCTACGAGCAGTACTTC. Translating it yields CASSLTHSYEQYF.

The CDR3 DNA reads as TGCGCCAGCAGTCGAGGGACAGGGGGTTCCTACGAGCAGTACTTC. It translates to CASSRGTGGSYEQYF. This chain uses TRBV4-1 with TRBJ2-7; 11 positions match TRBD1. The CDR3 is 15 residues long. Germline loops: CDR1 MGHRA, CDR2 YSYEKL. J was trimmed by 1 base and V by 6 bases; bases with no gene match: 5.

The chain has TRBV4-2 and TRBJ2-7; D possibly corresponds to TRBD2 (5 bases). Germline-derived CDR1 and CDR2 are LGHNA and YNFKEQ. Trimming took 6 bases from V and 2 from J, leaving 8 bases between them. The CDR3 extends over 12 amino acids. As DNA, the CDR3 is TGTGCCAGCAGTGAGGGTACCTACGAGCAGTACTTC. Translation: CASSEGTYEQYF.

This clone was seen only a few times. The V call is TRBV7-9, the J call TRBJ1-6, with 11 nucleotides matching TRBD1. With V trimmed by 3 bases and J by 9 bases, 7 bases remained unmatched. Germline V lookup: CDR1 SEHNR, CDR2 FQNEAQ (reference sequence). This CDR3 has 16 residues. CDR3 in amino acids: CASSLQGQGAPSPLHF. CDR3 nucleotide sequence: TGTGCCAGCAGCTTGCAAGGACAGGGGGCGCCTTCACCCCTCCACTTT.

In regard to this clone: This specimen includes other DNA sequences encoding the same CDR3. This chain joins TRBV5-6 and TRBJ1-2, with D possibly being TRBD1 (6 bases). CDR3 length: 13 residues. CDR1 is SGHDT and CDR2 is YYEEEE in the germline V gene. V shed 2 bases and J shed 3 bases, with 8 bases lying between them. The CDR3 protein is CASSLGGDYGYTF. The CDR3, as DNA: TGTGCCAGCAGCTTAGGGGGGGACTATGGCTACACCTTC.

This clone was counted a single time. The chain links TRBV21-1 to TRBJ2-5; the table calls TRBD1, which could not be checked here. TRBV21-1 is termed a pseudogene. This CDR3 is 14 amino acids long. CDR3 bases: TGTGCCAGCAGCGGACAGGGGGCGCGCGAGACCCAGTACTTC. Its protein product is CASSGQGARETQYF.

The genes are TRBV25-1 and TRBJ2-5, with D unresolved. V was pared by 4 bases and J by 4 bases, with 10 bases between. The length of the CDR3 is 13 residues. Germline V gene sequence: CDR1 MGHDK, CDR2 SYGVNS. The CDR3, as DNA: TGTGCCAGCAGTGTATCCCCAGGAGAGACCCAGTACTTC. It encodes CASSVSPGETQYF.

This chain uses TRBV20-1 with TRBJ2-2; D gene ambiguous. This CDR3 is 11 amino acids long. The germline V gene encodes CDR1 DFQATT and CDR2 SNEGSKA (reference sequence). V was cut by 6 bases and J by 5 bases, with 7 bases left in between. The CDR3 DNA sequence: TGCAGTGCCCCCAGTACCGGGGAGCTGTTTTTT. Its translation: CSAPSTGELFF.

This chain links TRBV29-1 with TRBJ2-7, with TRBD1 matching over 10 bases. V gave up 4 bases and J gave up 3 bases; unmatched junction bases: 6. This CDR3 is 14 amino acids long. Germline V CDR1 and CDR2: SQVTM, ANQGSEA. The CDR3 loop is CSVARQGAGYEQYF. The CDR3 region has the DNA TGCAGCGTTGCAAGACAGGGGGCGGGCTACGAGCAGTACTTC.

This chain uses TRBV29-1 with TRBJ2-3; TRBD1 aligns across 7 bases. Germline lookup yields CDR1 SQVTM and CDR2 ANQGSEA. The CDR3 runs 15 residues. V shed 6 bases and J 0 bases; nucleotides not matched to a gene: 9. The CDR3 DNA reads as TGCAGCGTCGAACCGGGACAGAGTAGCACAGATACGCAGTATTTT. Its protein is CSVEPGQSSTDTQYF.

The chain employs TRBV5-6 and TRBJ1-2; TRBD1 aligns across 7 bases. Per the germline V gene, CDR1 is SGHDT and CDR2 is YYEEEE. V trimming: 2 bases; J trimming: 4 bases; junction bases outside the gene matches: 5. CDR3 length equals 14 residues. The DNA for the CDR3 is TGTGCCAGCAGCTTCGGGACAGAAAGCTATGGCTACACCTTC. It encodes CASSFGTESYGYTF. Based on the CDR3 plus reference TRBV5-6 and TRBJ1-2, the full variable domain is DAGVTQSPTHLIKTRGQQVTLRCSPKSGHDTVSWYQQALGQGPQFIFQYYEEEERQRGNFPDRFSGHQFPNYSSELNVNALLLGDSALYLCASSFGTESYGYTFGSGTRLTVV.

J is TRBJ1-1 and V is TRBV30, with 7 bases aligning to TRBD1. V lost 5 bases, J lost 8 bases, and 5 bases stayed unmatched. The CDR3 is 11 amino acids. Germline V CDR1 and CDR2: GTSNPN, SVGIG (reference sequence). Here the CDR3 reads CAWLTGREAFF. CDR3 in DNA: TGTGCCTGGTTGACAGGGCGCGAAGCTTTCTTT.